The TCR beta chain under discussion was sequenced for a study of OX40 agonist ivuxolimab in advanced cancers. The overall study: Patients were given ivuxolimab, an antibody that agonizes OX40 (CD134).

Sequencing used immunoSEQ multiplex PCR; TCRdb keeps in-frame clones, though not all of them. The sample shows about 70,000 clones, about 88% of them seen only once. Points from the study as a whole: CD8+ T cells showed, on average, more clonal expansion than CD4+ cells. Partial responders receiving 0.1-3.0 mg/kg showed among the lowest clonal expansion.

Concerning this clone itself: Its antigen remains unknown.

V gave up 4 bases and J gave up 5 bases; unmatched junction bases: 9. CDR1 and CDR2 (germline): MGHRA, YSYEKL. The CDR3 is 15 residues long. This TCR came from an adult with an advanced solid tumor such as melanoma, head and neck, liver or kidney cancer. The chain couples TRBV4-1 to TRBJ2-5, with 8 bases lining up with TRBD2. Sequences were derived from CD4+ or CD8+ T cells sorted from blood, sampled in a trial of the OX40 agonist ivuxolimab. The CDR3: CASSPREGGDETQYF. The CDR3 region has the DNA TGCGCCAGCAGCCCCCGGGAGGGTGGGGACGAGACCCAGTACTTC.